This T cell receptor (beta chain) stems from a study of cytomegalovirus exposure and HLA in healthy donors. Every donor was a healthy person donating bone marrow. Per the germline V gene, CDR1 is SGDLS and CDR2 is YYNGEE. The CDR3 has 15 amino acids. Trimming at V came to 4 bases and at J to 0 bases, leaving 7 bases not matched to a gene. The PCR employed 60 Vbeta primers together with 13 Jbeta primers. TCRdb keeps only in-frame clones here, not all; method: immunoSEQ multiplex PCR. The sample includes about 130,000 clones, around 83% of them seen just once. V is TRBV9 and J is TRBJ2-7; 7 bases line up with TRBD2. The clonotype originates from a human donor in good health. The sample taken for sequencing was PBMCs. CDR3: CASSPSSGGSYEQYF. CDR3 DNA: TGTGCCAGCAGCCCGAGTTCGGGGGGCTCCTACGAGCAGTACTTC.